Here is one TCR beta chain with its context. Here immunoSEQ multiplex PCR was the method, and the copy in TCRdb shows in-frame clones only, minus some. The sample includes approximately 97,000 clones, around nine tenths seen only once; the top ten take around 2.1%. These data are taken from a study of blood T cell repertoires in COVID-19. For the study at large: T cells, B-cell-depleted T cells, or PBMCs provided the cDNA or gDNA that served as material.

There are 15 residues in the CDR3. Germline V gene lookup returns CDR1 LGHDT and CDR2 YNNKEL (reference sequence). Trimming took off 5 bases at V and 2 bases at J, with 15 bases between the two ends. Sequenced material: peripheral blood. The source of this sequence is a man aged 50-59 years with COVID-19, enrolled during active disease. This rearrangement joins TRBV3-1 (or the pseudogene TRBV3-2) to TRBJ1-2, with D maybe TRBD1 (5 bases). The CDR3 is CASSWMGTHNYGYTF. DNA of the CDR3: TGTGCCAGCAGCTGGATGGGGACTCACAACTATGGCTACACCTTC.